The 5 T cell receptor beta chains given below trace back to one sample, sequenced in a study of regulatory T cells in long-lasting Graves disease. Relying on iRepertoire HTBI primers and Arm-PCR of CDR3 regions, the team built TCR beta libraries. TCRdb used MiXCR to reprocess the multiplex PCR reads, holding one entry per CDR3 protein. The repertoire holds hundreds of thousands of distinct CDR3 sequences, with 16% as singletons. Time point of the sample: newly diagnosed GD, antithyroid drugs for less than 3 months. From PBMCs, RNA was extracted and then used to make the TCR library. These data were also filed under a second study, of T cells in Graves' hyperthyroidism and ophthalmopathy.

Here the sequenced sample was peripheral blood mononuclear cells (PBMCs), taken at new diagnosis, from a patient treated with antithyroid drugs. The receptors were sampled from a man aged 35 to 55 with Graves disease.

This clonotype has at least ten counts. The chain has TRBV20-1 and TRBJ2-3; 10 bases map to TRBD1. CDR3 length: 14 residues. CDR1 is DFQATT, CDR2 SNEGSKA, per germline (reference sequence). After removal of 5 bases from V and 6 bases from J, the junction contained 8 bases not matched to a gene. The CDR3 is CSALGQGTVDTQYF. Here the CDR3 DNA reads TGCAGTGCTCTGGGACAGGGGACGGTGGATACGCAGTATTTT.

This clonotype was seen repeatedly, ten times or more. V is TRBV2 and J is TRBJ1-6; D is perhaps TRBD1 (6 bases). Per the germline V gene, CDR1 is SNHLY and CDR2 is FYNNEI. The CDR3 spans 12 residues. Trimming took off 8 bases at V and 10 bases at J, with 12 bases between the two ends. For the CDR3, the DNA is TGTGCCAGCCAATTGACAGGATCACCCCTCCACTTT. Its translation is CASQLTGSPLHF.

The chain uses TRBV20-1 and TRBJ1-4; 7 bases match TRBD1. The CDR3 runs 13 residues. Trimming at V came to 6 bases and at J to 8 bases, leaving 9 bases not matched to a gene. Per the germline V gene, CDR1 is DFQATT and CDR2 is SNEGSKA (reference sequence). DNA of the CDR3: TGCAGTGCCAAGGGGGCGGGATTAGAAAAACTGTTTTTT. It translates to CSAKGAGLEKLFF.

This clonotype was detected ten times or more. The chain employs TRBV11-2 and TRBJ1-1; 9 bases fit TRBD1. Germline CDR1 reads SGHAT; CDR2 reads FQNNGV. The V segment lost 5 bases and the J segment 5 bases; nucleotides outside the gene matches: 6. CDR3 length equals 14 residues. CDR3 region: CASSPDRGETEAFF. CDR3 bases: TGTGCCAGCAGCCCTGACAGGGGGGAAACTGAAGCTTTCTTT.

In its sample, this clonotype was seen many times. The J gene is TRBJ2-3, the V gene TRBV20-1, with D possibly TRBD1 on 5 matching bases. Trimming removed 4 bases at V and 1 base at J, with 15 bases between. The CDR3 runs 15 residues. Germline V gene sequence: CDR1 DFQATT, CDR2 SNEGSKA (reference sequence). CDR3 in amino acids: CSATLGQGRTDTQYF. The CDR3 nucleotides read TGCAGTGCTACGTTGGGCCAGGGCCGCACAGATACGCAGTATTTT.